Described below is a single TCR beta chain sequence and its context. Its antigen is unknown. The record originates from a study of T cell responses to AZD1222 COVID-19 vaccine. Findings and caveats of the study: Clonal diversity was possibly underestimated, and the donors were mostly white British, with more females. Two AZD1222 administrations were followed by greater Spike-specific TCR breadth and depth.

The method was immunoSEQ multiplex PCR; TCRdb's version includes in-frame clones alone and lacks a portion of them. The top ten clones hold around 4% of a sample with roughly 30,000 clones, approximately 80% of them seen once. V lost 0 bases and J 0 bases, leaving 7 bases between the germline ends. CDR1 is KGHSH, CDR2 LQKENI, per germline. This CDR3 is built from 15 residues. Second-dose timings of about 4 or about 12 weeks were pooled. The receptor comes from an adult who received the AZD1222 COVID-19 vaccine. The specimen was peripheral blood, collected 28 days after the second AZD1222 dose. The V gene is TRBV18, the J gene TRBJ2-3; D uncertain. CDR3 loop: CASSPPQRSTDTQYF. The CDR3 nucleotides read TGTGCCAGCTCACCACCGCAGAGGAGCACAGATACGCAGTATTTT.